This T cell receptor (beta chain) emerged from a study of T cell responses to AZD1222 COVID-19 vaccine. Study observations and caveats: Clonal diversity was possibly underestimated; the donors were predominantly white British and more often female. Repertoires were obtained only post-peak T cell response. Dominant at 160-218 and 743-854, vaccine-associated CD4 TCRs also spanned spike.

The assay was immunoSEQ multiplex PCR, and TCRdb's table has in-frame clones only and misses some. This table has 90,000 to 150,000 clones, roughly 90% appearing once. For this clone: Its target is not known.

Germline CDR1 reads SGHVS; CDR2 reads FQNEAQ. CDR3 length: 16 amino acids. Losses at the gene ends were 5 bases for V and 3 bases for J; bases not matched to a gene: 12. The TCR sequence derives from an adult in good health. This sample comprised peripheral blood, obtained on day 0 of AZD1222 vaccination. This chain connects TRBV7-8 to TRBJ1-1; TRBD1 agrees at 7 bases. CDR3 in DNA: TGTGCCAGCAGCGTAGTCTTACAGGGGACGCACACTGAAGCTTTCTTT. As protein: CASSVVLQGTHTEAFF.